This TCR beta chain came from a study of T-cell memory formation after mild COVID-19. Whole-study results and caveats: Some clones that responded were present in memory (sampled pre-infection), which suggests cross-reactive memory joined. A second wave expanding day 15 to 37 was CD4+-biased; contracting clones were balanced.

TCRdb used MiXCR to reprocess the 5' RACE reads, holding one entry per CDR3 protein. This sample has under 600,000 distinct CDR3 sequences, with about a fifth found just once. This CDR3 is built from 17 residues. With V trimmed by 6 bases and J by 0 bases, 13 bases remained unmatched. The germline V gene encodes CDR1 KGHSH and CDR2 LQKENI. As to this clonotype: The target antigen is unknown.

V and J are TRBV18 and TRBJ1-2, with TRBD1 matching over 7 bases. The source material was PBMCs or a T cell subset sorted from them (not recorded which). This sequence was found in an adult woman who had mild COVID-19 (a few samples of this study predate the infection). Cell type and time point are not known. The CDR3 coding sequence is TGTGCCAGCTCGCAACCTGTACAGGGGAAAGCTAACTATGGCTACACCTTC. The encoded protein is CASSQPVQGKANYGYTF.